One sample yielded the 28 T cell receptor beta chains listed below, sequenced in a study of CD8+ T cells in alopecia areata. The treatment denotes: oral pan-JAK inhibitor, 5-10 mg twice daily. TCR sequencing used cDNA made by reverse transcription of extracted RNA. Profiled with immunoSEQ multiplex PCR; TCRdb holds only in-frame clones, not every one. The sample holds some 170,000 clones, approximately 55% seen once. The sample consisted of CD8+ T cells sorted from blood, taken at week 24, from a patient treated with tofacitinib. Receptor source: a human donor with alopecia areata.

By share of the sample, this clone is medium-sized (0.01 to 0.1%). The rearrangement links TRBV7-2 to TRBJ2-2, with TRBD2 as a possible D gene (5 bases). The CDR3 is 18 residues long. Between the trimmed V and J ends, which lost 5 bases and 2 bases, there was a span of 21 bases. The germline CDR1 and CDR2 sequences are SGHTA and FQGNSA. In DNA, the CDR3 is TGTGCCAGCAGCCAAACGGGTATCCGGAGGACCAACACCGGGGAGCTGTTTTTT. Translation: CASSQTGIRRTNTGELFF.

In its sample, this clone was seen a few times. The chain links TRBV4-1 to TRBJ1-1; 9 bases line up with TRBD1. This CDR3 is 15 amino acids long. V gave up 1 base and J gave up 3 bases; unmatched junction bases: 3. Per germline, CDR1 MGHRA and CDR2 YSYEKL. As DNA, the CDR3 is TGCGCCAGCAGCCAAGTACAGGGGGCGGACACTGAAGCTTTCTTT. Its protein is CASSQVQGADTEAFF.

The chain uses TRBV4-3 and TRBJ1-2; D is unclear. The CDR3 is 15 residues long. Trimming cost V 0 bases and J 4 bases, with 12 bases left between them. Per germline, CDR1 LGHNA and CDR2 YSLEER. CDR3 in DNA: TGCGCCAGCAGCCAAGATCCTGGGAGCGGCTATGGCTACACCTTC. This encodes CASSQDPGSGYGYTF.

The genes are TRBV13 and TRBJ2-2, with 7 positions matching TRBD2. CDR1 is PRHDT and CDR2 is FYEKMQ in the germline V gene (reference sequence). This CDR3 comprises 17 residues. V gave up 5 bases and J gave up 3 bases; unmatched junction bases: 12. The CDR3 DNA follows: TGTGCCAGCAGCCGTACAATAACTAGCGAGGACACCGGGGAGCTGTTTTTT. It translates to CASSRTITSEDTGELFF.

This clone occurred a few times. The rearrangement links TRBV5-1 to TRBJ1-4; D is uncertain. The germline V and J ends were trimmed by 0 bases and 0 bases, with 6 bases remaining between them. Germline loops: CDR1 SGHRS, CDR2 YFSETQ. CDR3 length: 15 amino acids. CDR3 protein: CASSLGRSTNEKLFF. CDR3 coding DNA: TGCGCCAGCAGCTTGGGTCGGTCAACTAATGAAAAACTGTTTTTT. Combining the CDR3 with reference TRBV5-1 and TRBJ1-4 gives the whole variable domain KAGVTQTPRYLIKTRGQQVTLSCSPISGHRSVSWYQQTPGQGLQFLFEYFSETQRNKGNFPGRFSGRQFSNSRSEMNVSTLELGDSALYLCASSLGRSTNEKLFFGSGTQLSVL.

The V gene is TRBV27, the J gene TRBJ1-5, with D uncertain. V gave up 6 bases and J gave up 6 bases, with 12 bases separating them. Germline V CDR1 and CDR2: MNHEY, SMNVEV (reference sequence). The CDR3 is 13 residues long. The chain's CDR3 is CASSRNGLQPQHF. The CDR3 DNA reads TGTGCCAGCAGCCGAAACGGACTTCAGCCCCAGCATTTT.

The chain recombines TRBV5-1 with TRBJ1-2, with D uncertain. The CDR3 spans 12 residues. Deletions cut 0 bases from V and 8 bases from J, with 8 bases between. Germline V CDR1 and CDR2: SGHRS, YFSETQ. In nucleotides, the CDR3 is TGCGCCAGCAGCTTGGGAGACCGCGGCTACACCTTC. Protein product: CASSLGDRGYTF.

This chain's CDR3 is CASSYSGAQHRDEQFF. The DNA for the CDR3 is TGTGCCAGCAGCTATTCGGGGGCTCAGCATAGGGATGAGCAGTTCTTC. The chain uses TRBV5-6 and TRBJ2-1; D is perhaps TRBD1 or TRBD2 (6 bases each). The CDR3 contains 16 residues. Germline V gene sequence: CDR1 SGHDT, CDR2 YYEEEE. The V end was cut by 3 bases, the J end by 8 bases, with 21 bases between.

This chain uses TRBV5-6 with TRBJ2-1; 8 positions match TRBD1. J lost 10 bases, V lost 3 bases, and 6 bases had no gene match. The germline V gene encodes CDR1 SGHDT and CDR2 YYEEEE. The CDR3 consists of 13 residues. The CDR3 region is CASSYGQGGEQFF. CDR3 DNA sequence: TGTGCCAGCAGCTACGGACAGGGTGGCGAGCAGTTCTTC.

The CDR3 sequence: CASSLTGTGGNSPLHF. The DNA for the CDR3 is TGTGCCAGCAGCTTAACGGGGACAGGTGGGAATTCACCCCTCCACTTT. This chain links TRBV11-1 with TRBJ1-6, with 8 bases aligning to TRBD1. The CDR3 extends over 16 amino acids. V was clipped by 2 bases and J by 7 bases; unmatched bases: 7. CDR1 and CDR2 from the germline V gene are SGHAT and FQDESV (reference sequence).

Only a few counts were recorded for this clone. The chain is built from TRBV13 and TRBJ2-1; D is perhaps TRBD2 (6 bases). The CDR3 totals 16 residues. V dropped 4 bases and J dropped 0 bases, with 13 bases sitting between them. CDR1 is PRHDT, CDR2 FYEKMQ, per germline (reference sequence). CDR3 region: CASSSPGVSSYNEQFF. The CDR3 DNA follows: TGTGCCAGCAGCTCACCGGGGGTGAGCTCCTACAATGAGCAGTTCTTC.

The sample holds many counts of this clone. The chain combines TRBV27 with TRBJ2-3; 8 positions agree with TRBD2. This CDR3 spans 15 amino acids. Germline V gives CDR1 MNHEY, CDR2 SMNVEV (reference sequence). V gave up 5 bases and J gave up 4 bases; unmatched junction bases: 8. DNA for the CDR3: TGTGCCAGCAGTCCCAAGCGGGGGTGGTCAGATACGCAGTATTTT. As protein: CASSPKRGWSDTQYF.

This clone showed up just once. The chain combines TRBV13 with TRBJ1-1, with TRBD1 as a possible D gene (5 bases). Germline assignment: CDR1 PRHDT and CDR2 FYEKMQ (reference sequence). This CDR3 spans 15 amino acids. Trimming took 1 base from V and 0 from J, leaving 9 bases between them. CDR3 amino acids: CASSLEGALNTEAFF. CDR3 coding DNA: TGTGCCAGCAGCTTAGAAGGGGCTCTGAACACTGAAGCTTTCTTT.

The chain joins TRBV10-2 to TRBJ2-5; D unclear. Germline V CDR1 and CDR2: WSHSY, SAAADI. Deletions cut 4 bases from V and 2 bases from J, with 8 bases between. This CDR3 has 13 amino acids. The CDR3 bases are TGCGCCAGCAGTGTGGTCAATCAAGAGACCCAGTACTTC. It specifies CASSVVNQETQYF.

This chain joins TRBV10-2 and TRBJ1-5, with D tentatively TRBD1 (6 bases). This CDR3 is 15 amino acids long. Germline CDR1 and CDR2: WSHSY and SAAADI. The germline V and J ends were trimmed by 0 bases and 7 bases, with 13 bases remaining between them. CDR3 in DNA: TGCGCCAGCAGTGAGTCCTACAGGGTTGACCAGCCCCAGCATTTT. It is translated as CASSESYRVDQPQHF.

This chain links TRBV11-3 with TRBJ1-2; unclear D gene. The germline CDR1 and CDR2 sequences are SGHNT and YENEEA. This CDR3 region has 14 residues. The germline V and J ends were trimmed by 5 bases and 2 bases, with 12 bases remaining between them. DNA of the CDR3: TGTGCCAGCAGCCTAACGGTTGACAACTATGGCTACACCTTC. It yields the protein CASSLTVDNYGYTF.

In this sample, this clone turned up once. Here the CDR3 reads CASSLLGQGKNEQFF. The CDR3 DNA reads as TGCGCCAGCAGCTTATTGGGACAGGGGAAGAATGAGCAGTTCTTC. The chain links TRBV5-1 to TRBJ2-1, with 10 nucleotides matching TRBD1. The CDR3 contains 15 residues. Per the germline V gene, CDR1 is SGHRS and CDR2 is YFSETQ. V dropped 2 bases and J dropped 7; count of bases not matched to a gene: 6.

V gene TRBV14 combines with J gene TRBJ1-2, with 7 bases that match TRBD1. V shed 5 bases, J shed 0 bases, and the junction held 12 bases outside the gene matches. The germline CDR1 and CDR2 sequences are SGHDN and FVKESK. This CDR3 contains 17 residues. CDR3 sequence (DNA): TGTGCCAGCAGCTCAACAATAGATCAGGGGGCTAACTATGGCTACACCTTC. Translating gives CASSSTIDQGANYGYTF.

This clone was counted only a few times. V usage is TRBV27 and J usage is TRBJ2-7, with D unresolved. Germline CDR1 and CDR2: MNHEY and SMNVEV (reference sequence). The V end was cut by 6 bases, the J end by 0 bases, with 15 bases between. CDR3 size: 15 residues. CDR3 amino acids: CASRRLTASSYEQYF. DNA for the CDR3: TGTGCCAGCAGACGATTGACCGCGAGCTCCTACGAGCAGTACTTC.

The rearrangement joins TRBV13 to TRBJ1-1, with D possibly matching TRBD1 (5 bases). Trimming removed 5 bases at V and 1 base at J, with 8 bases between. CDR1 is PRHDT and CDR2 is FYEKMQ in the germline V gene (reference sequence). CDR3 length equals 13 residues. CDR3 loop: CASSQGENTEAFF. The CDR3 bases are TGTGCCAGCAGCCAGGGAGAGAACACTGAAGCTTTCTTT.

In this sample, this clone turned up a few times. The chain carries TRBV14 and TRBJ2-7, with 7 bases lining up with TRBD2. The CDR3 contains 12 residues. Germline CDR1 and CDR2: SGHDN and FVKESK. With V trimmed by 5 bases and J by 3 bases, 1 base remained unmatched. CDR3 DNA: TGTGCCAGCAGCGGGGGGGGCTACGAGCAGTACTTC. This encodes CASSGGGYEQYF.

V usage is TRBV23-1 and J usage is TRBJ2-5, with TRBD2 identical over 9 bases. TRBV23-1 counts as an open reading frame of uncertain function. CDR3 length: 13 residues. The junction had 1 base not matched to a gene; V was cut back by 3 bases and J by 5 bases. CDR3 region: CASSQAGGETQYF. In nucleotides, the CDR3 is TGCGCCAGCAGTCAGGCGGGAGGGGAGACCCAGTACTTC.

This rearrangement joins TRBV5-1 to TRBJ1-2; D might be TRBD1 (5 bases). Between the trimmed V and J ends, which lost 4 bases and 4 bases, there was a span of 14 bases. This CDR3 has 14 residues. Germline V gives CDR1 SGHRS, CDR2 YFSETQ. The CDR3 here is CASSPRDGPYGYTF. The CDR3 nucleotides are TGCGCCAGCAGCCCACGGGACGGCCCCTATGGCTACACCTTC.

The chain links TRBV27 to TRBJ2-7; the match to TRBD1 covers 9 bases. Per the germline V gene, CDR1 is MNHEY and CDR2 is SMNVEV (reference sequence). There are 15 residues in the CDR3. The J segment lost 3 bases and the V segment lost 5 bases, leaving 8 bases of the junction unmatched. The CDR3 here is CASSPGQGRFYEQYF. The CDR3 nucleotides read TGTGCCAGCAGTCCCGGACAGGGGCGCTTCTACGAGCAGTACTTC.

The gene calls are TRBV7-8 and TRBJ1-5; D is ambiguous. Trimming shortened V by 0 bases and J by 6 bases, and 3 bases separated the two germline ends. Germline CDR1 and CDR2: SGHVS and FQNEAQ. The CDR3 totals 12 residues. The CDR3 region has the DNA TGTGCCAGCAGCTTAGCAACTCAGCCCCAGCATTTT. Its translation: CASSLATQPQHF.

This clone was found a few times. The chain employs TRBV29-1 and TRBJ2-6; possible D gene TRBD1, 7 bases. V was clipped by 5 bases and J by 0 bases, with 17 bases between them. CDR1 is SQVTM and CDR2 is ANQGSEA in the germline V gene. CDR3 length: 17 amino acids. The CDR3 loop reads CSVSDRDFFSGANVLTF. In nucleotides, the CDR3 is TGCAGCGTTAGCGACAGGGACTTCTTCTCTGGGGCCAACGTCCTGACTTTC.

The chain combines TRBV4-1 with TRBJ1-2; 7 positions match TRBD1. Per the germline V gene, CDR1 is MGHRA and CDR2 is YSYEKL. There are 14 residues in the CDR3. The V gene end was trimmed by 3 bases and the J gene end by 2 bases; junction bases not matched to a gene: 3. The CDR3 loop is CASSHRQGNYGYTF. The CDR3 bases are TGCGCCAGCAGCCACAGACAGGGAAACTATGGCTACACCTTC.

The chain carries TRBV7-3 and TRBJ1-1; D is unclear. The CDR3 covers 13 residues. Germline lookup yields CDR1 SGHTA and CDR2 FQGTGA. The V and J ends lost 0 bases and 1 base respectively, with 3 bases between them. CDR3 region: CASSLTSNTEAFF. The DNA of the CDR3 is TGTGCCAGCAGCTTAACGTCGAACACTGAAGCTTTCTTT.